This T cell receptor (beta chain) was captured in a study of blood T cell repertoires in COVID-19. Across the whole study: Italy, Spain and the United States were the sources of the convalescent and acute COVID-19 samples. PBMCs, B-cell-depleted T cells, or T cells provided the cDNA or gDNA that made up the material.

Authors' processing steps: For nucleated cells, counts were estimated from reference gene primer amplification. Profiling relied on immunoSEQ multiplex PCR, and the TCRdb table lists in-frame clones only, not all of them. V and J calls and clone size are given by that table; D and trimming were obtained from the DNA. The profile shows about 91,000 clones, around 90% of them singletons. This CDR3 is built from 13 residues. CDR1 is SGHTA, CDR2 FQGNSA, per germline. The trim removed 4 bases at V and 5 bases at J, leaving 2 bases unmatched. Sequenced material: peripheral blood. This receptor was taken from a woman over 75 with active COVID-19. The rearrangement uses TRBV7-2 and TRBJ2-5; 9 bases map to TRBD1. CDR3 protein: CASSYDRGETQYF. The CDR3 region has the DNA TGTGCCAGCAGCTACGACAGGGGGGAGACCCAGTACTTC.